A selection of T cell receptor beta chains follows, all from one sample in a study of T cells after yellow fever vaccination. In TCRdb, the 5' RACE reads were re-called with MiXCR into one record per CDR3 protein. The sample comprises hundreds of thousands of distinct CDR3 sequences, roughly 12% of which are singletons, and 14% to 15% rests with the top ten. The source material was PBMCs, sampled on the day of the yellow fever booster vaccination. The origin of the receptors is a young man who received the YFV17D yellow fever vaccine. CDR3s include the opening cysteine and the closing phenylalanine or tryptophan. D genes are given only for firm matches. Only some rows state a clone size, as once, few, many or a class for expanded clones.

d_call: TRBD2
clone_size: few
j_call: TRBJ2-3
cdr3_length: 15
v_call: TRBV25-1
cdr3_aa: CASRAGTSGKDTQYF
cdr3_nt: TGTGCCAGCAGGGCCGGGACTAGCGGCAAAGATACGCAGTATTTT

d_call: .
clone_size: .
j_call: TRBJ2-5
cdr3_length: 15
v_call: TRBV5-1
cdr3_aa: CASSLAPGDQETQYF
cdr3_nt: TGCGCCAGCAGCTTGGCCCCAGGGGATCAAGAGACCCAGTACTTC

d_call: .
clone_size: .
j_call: TRBJ2-4
cdr3_length: 11
v_call: TRBV11-2
cdr3_aa: CASRSGDIQYF
cdr3_nt: TGTGCCAGCAGGTCGGGGGACATTCAGTACTTC

d_call: TRBD2
clone_size: .
j_call: TRBJ2-7
cdr3_length: 16
v_call: TRBV18
cdr3_aa: CASSPPNSGRGGEQYF
cdr3_nt: TGTGCCAGCTCACCACCTAATAGCGGGAGGGGAGGCGAGCAGTACTTC

d_call: .
clone_size: few
j_call: TRBJ2-1
cdr3_length: 12
v_call: TRBV20-1
cdr3_aa: CSARDRTRRQFF
cdr3_nt: TGCAGTGCTAGAGACCGGACTCGGCGGCAGTTCTTC

d_call: .
clone_size: .
j_call: TRBJ2-5
cdr3_length: 14
v_call: TRBV20-1
cdr3_aa: CSAREGGLQETQYF
cdr3_nt: TGCAGTGCTAGAGAGGGCGGGCTGCAAGAGACCCAGTACTTC

d_call: .
clone_size: many
j_call: TRBJ2-7
cdr3_length: 15
v_call: TRBV7-8
cdr3_aa: CASSTRRVDSYEQYF
cdr3_nt: TGTGCCAGCAGCACCCGACGGGTAGACTCCTACGAGCAGTACTTC

d_call: TRBD2
clone_size: few
j_call: TRBJ2-7
cdr3_length: 15
v_call: TRBV29-1
cdr3_aa: CSVHPEAGGPYEQYF
cdr3_nt: TGCAGCGTTCATCCGGAAGCGGGAGGGCCCTACGAGCAGTACTTC

d_call: .
clone_size: .
j_call: TRBJ2-7
cdr3_length: 13
v_call: TRBV5-1
cdr3_aa: CASSLSPRQEQYF
cdr3_nt: TGCGCCAGCAGCCTGTCTCCAAGGCAAGAGCAGTACTTC

d_call: .
clone_size: .
j_call: TRBJ1-6
cdr3_length: 13
v_call: TRBV6-6
cdr3_aa: CASSYEGFRPLHF
cdr3_nt: TGTGCCAGCAGTTACGAGGGGTTTCGACCCCTCCACTTT

d_call: .
clone_size: .
j_call: TRBJ1-2
cdr3_length: 15
v_call: TRBV4-3
cdr3_aa: CASSQGGGTNYGYTF
cdr3_nt: TGCGCCAGCAGCCAAGGAGGCGGAACTAACTATGGCTACACCTTC

d_call: .
clone_size: few
j_call: TRBJ2-5
cdr3_length: 13
v_call: TRBV7-6
cdr3_aa: CASSLIIQETQYF
cdr3_nt: TGTGCCAGCAGCTTAATAATACAAGAGACCCAGTACTTC

d_call: .
clone_size: .
j_call: TRBJ2-1
cdr3_length: 11
v_call: TRBV5-6
cdr3_aa: CASSYRDIPFF
cdr3_nt: TGTGCCAGCAGCTACCGGGACATCCCGTTCTTC

d_call: TRBD1
clone_size: .
j_call: TRBJ1-1
cdr3_length: 16
v_call: TRBV14
cdr3_aa: CASSRPGQGADTEAFF
cdr3_nt: TGTGCCAGCAGTCGGCCGGGACAGGGGGCAGACACTGAAGCTTTCTTT

d_call: .
clone_size: few
j_call: TRBJ2-3
cdr3_length: 15
v_call: TRBV5-6
cdr3_aa: CASSFLGIGTDTQYF
cdr3_nt: TGTGCCAGCAGCTTTCTGGGAATCGGTACAGATACGCAGTATTTT

d_call: TRBD2
clone_size: .
j_call: TRBJ2-3
cdr3_length: 16
v_call: TRBV5-1
cdr3_aa: CASSADTSASTDTQYF
cdr3_nt: TGCGCCAGCAGCGCTGATACTAGCGCAAGCACAGATACGCAGTATTTT

d_call: .
clone_size: few
j_call: TRBJ2-1
cdr3_length: 16
v_call: TRBV11-3
cdr3_aa: CASSLGDTLPYNEQFF
cdr3_nt: TGTGCCAGCAGCTTGGGGGACACTCTGCCCTACAATGAGCAGTTCTTC

d_call: .
clone_size: few
j_call: TRBJ1-5
cdr3_length: 18
v_call: TRBV29-1
cdr3_aa: CSVATPAGGGRYDQPQHF
cdr3_nt: TGCAGCGTTGCAACCCCGGCGGGGGGCGGTAGGTACGATCAGCCCCAGCATTTT

d_call: .
clone_size: .
j_call: TRBJ2-3
cdr3_length: 14
v_call: TRBV5-1
cdr3_aa: CASSYNTALDTQYF
cdr3_nt: TGCGCCAGCAGCTATAACACGGCGTTAGATACGCAGTATTTT

d_call: TRBD2
clone_size: .
j_call: TRBJ2-7
cdr3_length: 13
v_call: TRBV20-1
cdr3_aa: CSAPGTRGREQYF
cdr3_nt: TGCAGTGCTCCGGGGACTAGAGGTCGCGAGCAGTACTTC

d_call: .
clone_size: .
j_call: TRBJ1-4
cdr3_length: 14
v_call: TRBV12-3/TRBV12-4
cdr3_aa: CASSRAGVGEKLFF
cdr3_nt: TGTGCCAGCAGCCGCGCCGGGGTGGGTGAAAAACTGTTTTTT

d_call: TRBD2
clone_size: .
j_call: TRBJ2-1
cdr3_length: 16
v_call: TRBV10-3
cdr3_aa: CAISRSSGRDYNEQFF
cdr3_nt: TGTGCCATCAGTCGCTCTAGCGGGAGAGACTACAATGAGCAGTTCTTC

d_call: .
clone_size: few
j_call: TRBJ2-1
cdr3_length: 12
v_call: TRBV12-3/TRBV12-4
cdr3_aa: CASSLVADEQFF
cdr3_nt: TGTGCCAGCAGTTTAGTAGCGGATGAGCAGTTCTTC

d_call: .
clone_size: .
j_call: TRBJ2-1
cdr3_length: 15
v_call: TRBV14
cdr3_aa: CASSQDYRSYNEQFF
cdr3_nt: TGTGCCAGCAGCCAAGACTACCGCTCCTACAATGAGCAGTTCTTC

d_call: TRBD2
clone_size: .
j_call: TRBJ2-1
cdr3_length: 13
v_call: TRBV10-3
cdr3_aa: CAAGLAGAAEQFF
cdr3_nt: TGTGCCGCAGGACTAGCGGGAGCTGCTGAGCAGTTCTTC

d_call: TRBD2
clone_size: few
j_call: TRBJ2-3
cdr3_length: 17
v_call: TRBV11-3
cdr3_aa: CASSLVASGHNTDTQYF
cdr3_nt: TGTGCCAGCAGCTTAGTGGCTAGCGGCCATAACACAGATACGCAGTATTTT

d_call: .
clone_size: .
j_call: TRBJ2-1
cdr3_length: 13
v_call: TRBV7-6
cdr3_aa: CASSKNREREQFF
cdr3_nt: TGTGCCAGCAGCAAGAACAGGGAGCGCGAGCAGTTCTTC

d_call: TRBD2
clone_size: few
j_call: TRBJ2-2
cdr3_length: 15
v_call: TRBV18
cdr3_aa: CASSLAGDNTGELFF
cdr3_nt: TGTGCCAGCTCACTAGCGGGAGACAACACCGGGGAGCTGTTTTTT

d_call: TRBD1
clone_size: few
j_call: TRBJ2-1
cdr3_length: 14
v_call: TRBV20-1
cdr3_aa: CSAPPGQGPRGQFF
cdr3_nt: TGCAGTGCTCCTCCGGGACAGGGGCCGCGTGGGCAGTTCTTC

d_call: .
clone_size: many
j_call: TRBJ2-5
cdr3_length: 16
v_call: TRBV5-4
cdr3_aa: CASSLMTRGSVKTQYF
cdr3_nt: TGTGCCAGCAGCTTGATGACCCGCGGTTCGGTAAAGACCCAGTACTTC

d_call: .
clone_size: .
j_call: TRBJ2-3
cdr3_length: 15
v_call: TRBV5-1
cdr3_aa: CASSSKGGGTDTQYF
cdr3_nt: TGCGCCAGCAGCTCAAAGGGGGGAGGTACAGATACGCAGTATTTT

d_call: .
clone_size: many
j_call: TRBJ2-1
cdr3_length: 14
v_call: TRBV7-2
cdr3_aa: CASSFSSLHNEQFF
cdr3_nt: TGTGCCAGCAGCTTTTCCAGCCTTCACAATGAGCAGTTCTTC

d_call: .
clone_size: many
j_call: TRBJ2-4
cdr3_length: 14
v_call: TRBV4-3
cdr3_aa: CASSQVGAKNIQYF
cdr3_nt: TGCGCCAGCAGCCAAGTGGGGGCCAAAAACATTCAGTACTTC

d_call: TRBD2
clone_size: .
j_call: TRBJ2-3
cdr3_length: 15
v_call: TRBV7-2
cdr3_aa: CASGVSQRGGDTQYF
cdr3_nt: TGTGCCAGCGGAGTCTCCCAGCGGGGGGGGGATACGCAGTATTTT

d_call: .
clone_size: few
j_call: TRBJ2-1
cdr3_length: 15
v_call: TRBV7-6
cdr3_aa: CASSPLSPGYNEQFF
cdr3_nt: TGTGCCAGCAGCCCCCTCTCGCCGGGCTACAATGAGCAGTTCTTC

d_call: .
clone_size: .
j_call: TRBJ1-2
cdr3_length: 17
v_call: TRBV6-2/TRBV6-3
cdr3_aa: CASSYSWSGQTSYGYTF
cdr3_nt: TGTGCCAGCAGTTACTCTTGGTCCGGACAGACCTCCTATGGCTACACCTTC

d_call: .
clone_size: .
j_call: TRBJ2-7
cdr3_length: 14
v_call: TRBV29-1
cdr3_aa: CSVGDTKRGYEQYF
cdr3_nt: TGCAGCGTTGGAGACACCAAACGCGGATACGAGCAGTACTTC

d_call: .
clone_size: few
j_call: TRBJ2-1
cdr3_length: 17
v_call: TRBV10-3
cdr3_aa: CAISGAVGQEVKNEQFF
cdr3_nt: TGTGCCATCAGTGGGGCGGTCGGCCAGGAGGTTAAGAATGAGCAGTTCTTC

d_call: TRBD1
clone_size: few
j_call: TRBJ1-5
cdr3_length: 15
v_call: TRBV6-5
cdr3_aa: CASSYSGQGNQPQHF
cdr3_nt: TGTGCCAGCAGTTACTCGGGACAGGGGAACCAGCCCCAGCATTTT

d_call: .
clone_size: .
j_call: TRBJ2-3
cdr3_length: 13
v_call: TRBV19
cdr3_aa: CASRPSGADTQYF
cdr3_nt: TGTGCCAGTAGGCCCTCGGGCGCAGATACGCAGTATTTT

d_call: TRBD2
clone_size: .
j_call: TRBJ2-2
cdr3_length: 19
v_call: TRBV12-3/TRBV12-4
cdr3_aa: CASSFRASGRAENTGGLFF
cdr3_nt: TGTGCCAGCAGTTTTAGGGCTAGCGGGAGGGCCGAAAACACCGGGGGGCTGTTTTTT

d_call: TRBD1
clone_size: .
j_call: TRBJ1-1
cdr3_length: 14
v_call: TRBV20-1
cdr3_aa: CSATTGQVKTEAFF
cdr3_nt: TGCAGTGCGACGACAGGGCAGGTCAAGACTGAAGCTTTCTTT

d_call: .
clone_size: many
j_call: TRBJ1-2
cdr3_length: 14
v_call: TRBV20-1
cdr3_aa: CSAQRMTANYGYTF
cdr3_nt: TGCAGTGCCCAAAGGATGACAGCTAACTATGGCTACACCTTC

d_call: .
clone_size: few
j_call: TRBJ2-4
cdr3_length: 14
v_call: TRBV4-2
cdr3_aa: CASSQDGTINIQYF
cdr3_nt: TGTGCCAGCAGCCAAGACGGGACCATTAACATTCAGTACTTC

d_call: .
clone_size: many
j_call: TRBJ2-5
cdr3_length: 14
v_call: TRBV7-9
cdr3_aa: CASSQDTPRETQYF
cdr3_nt: TGTGCCAGCAGCCAGGACACCCCCAGGGAGACCCAGTACTTC

d_call: .
clone_size: .
j_call: TRBJ2-7
cdr3_length: 14
v_call: TRBV20-1
cdr3_aa: CSASRRDRGDEQYF
cdr3_nt: TGCAGTGCTAGCCGCAGAGACCGGGGAGACGAGCAGTACTTC

d_call: .
clone_size: .
j_call: TRBJ2-6
cdr3_length: 15
v_call: TRBV19
cdr3_aa: CASSIDLSGANVLTF
cdr3_nt: TGTGCCAGTAGTATAGACCTCTCTGGGGCCAACGTCCTGACTTTC

d_call: TRBD1
clone_size: .
j_call: TRBJ1-6
cdr3_length: 14
v_call: TRBV6-1
cdr3_aa: CASIHGTANSPLHF
cdr3_nt: TGTGCCAGCATTCACGGGACAGCCAATTCACCCCTCCACTTT

d_call: TRBD1
clone_size: few
j_call: TRBJ2-2
cdr3_length: 14
v_call: TRBV5-1
cdr3_aa: CASAGTAYTGELFF
cdr3_nt: TGCGCCAGCGCCGGGACAGCTTATACCGGGGAGCTGTTTTTT

d_call: TRBD2
clone_size: .
j_call: TRBJ2-7
cdr3_length: 13
v_call: TRBV7-2
cdr3_aa: CASRNGTSGPWDF
cdr3_nt: TGTGCCAGCAGGAACGGGACTAGCGGGCCATGGGACTTC

d_call: TRBD1
clone_size: few
j_call: TRBJ1-2
cdr3_length: 14
v_call: TRBV7-2
cdr3_aa: CASSKGQGMYGYTF
cdr3_nt: TGTGCCAGCTCAAAGGGACAGGGGATGTATGGCTACACCTTC

d_call: .
clone_size: few
j_call: TRBJ2-3
cdr3_length: 15
v_call: TRBV20-1
cdr3_aa: CSARPGTTFTDTQYF
cdr3_nt: TGCAGTGCACGCCCCGGGACAACCTTCACAGATACGCAGTATTTT

d_call: .
clone_size: .
j_call: TRBJ2-1
cdr3_length: 13
v_call: TRBV7-9
cdr3_aa: CASNRENYNEQFF
cdr3_nt: TGTGCCAGCAACCGGGAGAACTACAATGAGCAGTTCTTC

d_call: .
clone_size: few
j_call: TRBJ2-2
cdr3_length: 14
v_call: TRBV3-1
cdr3_aa: CASSQDTFTGELFF
cdr3_nt: TGTGCCAGCAGCCAAGATACTTTCACCGGGGAGCTGTTTTTT